This is a list of T cell receptor beta chains from one sample in a study of T cell responses to AZD1222 COVID-19 vaccine. Libraries were prepared by immunoSEQ multiplex PCR; TCRdb keeps only in-frame clonotypes and omits some of them. Among about 89,000 clones listed, around 89% were seen once. The sequenced sample was peripheral blood, obtained 28 days after the second AZD1222 dose. These receptors all come from an adult who received the AZD1222 COVID-19 vaccine. Both conserved end residues are part of each CDR3. The order of the fields is CDR3 length, J gene, D gene, V gene, clone size, CDR3 DNA, CDR3 protein. The D gene is left open where the match is weak. Rows give clone size only sometimes, using once, few, many, or a class for an expanded clone.

CDR3 length: 13
J gene: TRBJ1-2
D gene: NA
V gene: TRBV28
clone size: NA
CDR3 DNA: TGTGCCAGCAGAGAAGAGGGACGGTATGGCTACACCTTC
CDR3 protein: CASREEGRYGYTF

CDR3 length: 11
J gene: TRBJ1-4
D gene: NA
V gene: TRBV20-1
clone size: few
CDR3 DNA: TGCAGTGCTCCCGGGGGGGGGAAACTGTTTTTT
CDR3 protein: CSAPGGGKLFF

CDR3 length: 15
J gene: TRBJ2-7
D gene: TRBD1
V gene: TRBV28
clone size: NA
CDR3 DNA: TGTGCCAGCAAAGTCCAGGGGACAGGCGACTACGAGCAGTACTTC
CDR3 protein: CASKVQGTGDYEQYF

CDR3 length: 14
J gene: TRBJ1-6
D gene: TRBD1
V gene: TRBV7-2
clone size: NA
CDR3 DNA: TGTGCCAGCAGCCGGACAGGGGGTAATTCACCCCTCCACTTT
CDR3 protein: CASSRTGGNSPLHF

CDR3 length: 14
J gene: TRBJ2-2
D gene: NA
V gene: TRBV6-1
clone size: few
CDR3 DNA: TGTGCCAGCAGTGAAGGGTCAGGCACCGGGGAGCTGTTTTTT
CDR3 protein: CASSEGSGTGELFF

CDR3 length: 14
J gene: TRBJ1-3
D gene: NA
V gene: TRBV30
clone size: NA
CDR3 DNA: TGTGCCTGGAATCCGGGGGCTGTTGGAAACACCATATATTTT
CDR3 protein: CAWNPGAVGNTIYF

CDR3 length: 15
J gene: TRBJ1-2
D gene: TRBD1
V gene: TRBV3-1/TRBV3-2
clone size: NA
CDR3 DNA: TGTGCCAGCAGCCGAGGGGACAGGGAATGCTATGGCTACACCTTC
CDR3 protein: CASSRGDRECYGYTF

CDR3 length: 13
J gene: TRBJ1-5
D gene: TRBD1
V gene: TRBV19
clone size: NA
CDR3 DNA: TGTGCCAGTGTTGCAGGGGGTTATCAGCCCCAGCATTTT
CDR3 protein: CASVAGGYQPQHF

CDR3 length: 13
J gene: TRBJ1-2
D gene: NA
V gene: TRBV7-9
clone size: NA
CDR3 DNA: TGTGCCAGCAGCTCTACTCAAGAGGGGGTGGGCGCCTTC
CDR3 protein: CASSSTQEGVGAF

CDR3 length: 14
J gene: TRBJ2-5
D gene: TRBD2
V gene: TRBV10-3
clone size: NA
CDR3 DNA: TGTGCCATCAGCCGCGGGGGGGCCGGGGAGACCCAGTACTTC
CDR3 protein: CAISRGGAGETQYF

CDR3 length: 13
J gene: TRBJ2-1
D gene: NA
V gene: TRBV18
clone size: NA
CDR3 DNA: TGTGCCAGCTCACCAGACCGTCACAATGAGCAGTTCTTC
CDR3 protein: CASSPDRHNEQFF

CDR3 length: 16
J gene: TRBJ1-5
D gene: NA
V gene: TRBV10-3
clone size: NA
CDR3 DNA: TGTGCCATCAGTGAGTTGGGGGAAGATAGCAATCAGCCCCAGCATTTT
CDR3 protein: CAISELGEDSNQPQHF

CDR3 length: 13
J gene: TRBJ2-5
D gene: TRBD2
V gene: TRBV6-5
clone size: NA
CDR3 DNA: TGTGCCATCCGGGGGGGCGCAGGAGAGACCCAGTACTTC
CDR3 protein: CAIRGGAGETQYF

CDR3 length: 18
J gene: TRBJ1-6
D gene: NA
V gene: TRBV4-3
clone size: NA
CDR3 DNA: TGCGCCAGCAGCCAAGATTCACAGGAAAGCTCCTATAATTCACCCCTCCACTTT
CDR3 protein: CASSQDSQESSYNSPLHF

CDR3 length: 11
J gene: TRBJ1-4
D gene: NA
V gene: TRBV30
clone size: NA
CDR3 DNA: TGTGCCTGGGGGGGAAATGAAAAACTGTTTTTT
CDR3 protein: CAWGGNEKLFF

CDR3 length: 15
J gene: TRBJ2-7
D gene: TRBD2
V gene: TRBV4-1
clone size: NA
CDR3 DNA: TGCGCCAGCAGCCAAGAACAGCGGGGGGCCTACGAGCAGTACTTC
CDR3 protein: CASSQEQRGAYEQYF

CDR3 length: 13
J gene: TRBJ2-1
D gene: NA
V gene: TRBV18
clone size: NA
CDR3 DNA: TGTGCCAGCTCACCAGACTTCGGGACGGTGCAGTTCTTC
CDR3 protein: CASSPDFGTVQFF

CDR3 length: 14
J gene: TRBJ1-2
D gene: NA
V gene: TRBV24-1
clone size: once
CDR3 DNA: TGTGCCACCAGTGATTTGGATGGTTGGGGTGGCTACACCTTC
CDR3 protein: CATSDLDGWGGYTF

CDR3 length: 14
J gene: TRBJ1-5
D gene: NA
V gene: TRBV7-6
clone size: few
CDR3 DNA: TGTGCCAGCAGCTTAGGGGGATTCAATCAGCCCCAGCATTTT
CDR3 protein: CASSLGGFNQPQHF

CDR3 length: 15
J gene: TRBJ1-4
D gene: NA
V gene: TRBV2
clone size: NA
CDR3 DNA: TGTGCCAGCACCCCAGCGGGTATCGCTAATGAAAAACTGTTTTTT
CDR3 protein: CASTPAGIANEKLFF

CDR3 length: 16
J gene: TRBJ1-1
D gene: NA
V gene: TRBV5-6
clone size: NA
CDR3 DNA: TGTGCCAGCAGCCCCGTGGTGGAACGGGGGAACACTGAAGCTTTCTTT
CDR3 protein: CASSPVVERGNTEAFF

CDR3 length: 14
J gene: TRBJ1-1
D gene: NA
V gene: TRBV24-1
clone size: few
CDR3 DNA: TGTGCCACTCGCCCGGGGGATTTGAACACTGAAGCTTTCTTT
CDR3 protein: CATRPGDLNTEAFF

CDR3 length: 14
J gene: TRBJ2-6
D gene: NA
V gene: TRBV2
clone size: NA
CDR3 DNA: TGTGCCAGCAGGGCAGGGTCCGGGGCCAACGTCCTGACTTTC
CDR3 protein: CASRAGSGANVLTF

CDR3 length: 12
J gene: TRBJ1-6
D gene: NA
V gene: TRBV6-5
clone size: NA
CDR3 DNA: TGTGCCAGCAATGGACTTTACCCACCCCTCCACTTT
CDR3 protein: CASNGLYPPLHF

CDR3 length: 11
J gene: TRBJ1-1
D gene: NA
V gene: TRBV10-3
clone size: NA
CDR3 DNA: TGTGCCACCACGGCGAACACTGAAGCTTTCTTT
CDR3 protein: CATTANTEAFF

CDR3 length: 15
J gene: TRBJ1-2
D gene: NA
V gene: TRBV6-5
clone size: NA
CDR3 DNA: TGTGCCAGCAGAGGGGCGGTCGTACTTAACTATGGCTACACCTTC
CDR3 protein: CASRGAVVLNYGYTF

CDR3 length: 13
J gene: TRBJ1-1
D gene: NA
V gene: TRBV18
clone size: NA
CDR3 DNA: TGTGCCAGCTCACCAGGCGTGAACACTGAAGCTTTCTTT
CDR3 protein: CASSPGVNTEAFF

CDR3 length: 13
J gene: TRBJ2-4
D gene: NA
V gene: TRBV6-4
clone size: NA
CDR3 DNA: TGTGCCAGCAGCGGCCTAGCCAAAAACATTCAGTACTTC
CDR3 protein: CASSGLAKNIQYF

CDR3 length: 15
J gene: TRBJ2-1
D gene: TRBD2
V gene: TRBV27
clone size: NA
CDR3 DNA: TGTGCCAGCAGGGTAGCGGGGGGGCTTTACAATGAGCAGTTCTTC
CDR3 protein: CASRVAGGLYNEQFF